This T cell receptor (beta chain) was sequenced in a study of blood T cell repertoires in COVID-19. Turning to the study itself: There were acute and convalescent COVID-19 samples, and they came from the United States, Italy and Spain. PBMCs, B-cell-depleted T cells, or T cells provided the cDNA or gDNA that made up the material.

This clone came up once. This sample includes further DNA sequences coding for the same CDR3. The age range of participants was about 18 to 89 years, with residence in about two dozen US areas. The V end was cut by 4 bases, the J end by 4 bases, with 14 bases between. Per germline, CDR1 MDHEN and CDR2 SYDVKM. The CDR3 contains 15 residues. Authors' processing steps: Nucleated cell counts were estimated from reference gene primer amplification. Profiling relied on immunoSEQ multiplex PCR, and the TCRdb table lists in-frame clones only, not all of them. V and J calls and clone size are as listed in that table; D and trimming were resolved from the DNA. The sample carries 150,000 to 200,000 clones, roughly 77% recorded once.

The rearrangement joins TRBV28 to TRBJ1-3; a weak D match, TRBD1 (6 bases). This clonotype was obtained from a woman aged 50 to 60 with acute COVID-19. Sequenced material: PBMCs or T cells enriched from blood (not recorded which). CDR3 nucleotide sequence: TGTGCCAGCAGTTCACGGCAGGGGAGCGGAAACACCATATATTTT. Translated: CASSSRQGSGNTIYF.